The source of this T cell receptor (beta chain) is a study of radiotherapy plus CTLA-4 blockade in lung cancer. Overall study context: Across the patients, objective responses occurred in approximately 18%, and disease control in 31%.

Here immunoSEQ multiplex PCR was the method, and the copy in TCRdb shows in-frame clones only, minus some. Counted here are tens of thousands of clones, around 77% occurring once; the ten biggest clones make up around a sixth. The germline CDR1 and CDR2 sequences are SGHKS and YYEKEE (reference sequence). Trimming took 4 bases from V and 0 from J, leaving 22 bases between them. The CDR3 is 19 amino acids. Material: peripheral blood, obtained from a patient treated with radiotherapy plus ipilimumab. This TCR was recovered from a human donor with non-small cell lung cancer whose response to radiotherapy plus ipilimumab could not be evaluated. Some clones in this sample may be carry-over from other donors' samples. V and J are TRBV5-5 and TRBJ1-4; D gene uncertain. The CDR3 sequence: CASSAIPGARPSTNEKLFF. In nucleotides, the CDR3 is TGTGCCAGCAGCGCAATCCCGGGAGCCCGACCCTCAACTAATGAAAAACTGTTTTTT.